This entry describes one T cell receptor beta chain. The repertoire was sequenced with immunoSEQ multiplex PCR; TCRdb's copy has only in-frame clones and lacks some. The data hold 45,000 to 60,000 clones, with roughly 79% observed a single time. Germline assignment: CDR1 SGHDT and CDR2 YYEEEE. The CDR3 has 15 residues. V lost 1 base, J lost 3 bases, and 11 bases lay in between. The data were obtained in a study of blood T cell repertoires in COVID-19. For the study at large: T cells, B-cell-depleted T cells, or PBMCs supplied cDNA or gDNA.

Sequencing used peripheral blood. V is TRBV5-6 and J is TRBJ1-5, with TRBD1 as a possible D gene (6 bases). This receptor was identified in a human donor with active or convalescent COVID-19. The donor label of this sample is uncertain. CDR3: CASSLLGTTNQPQHF. The CDR3 DNA follows: TGTGCCAGCAGCTTGTTAGGGACAACCAATCAGCCCCAGCATTTT.